A selection of T cell receptor beta chains follows, all from one sample in a study of cytomegalovirus exposure and HLA in healthy donors. TCRdb's copy holds only in-frame clones and misses some; the assay was immunoSEQ multiplex PCR. The sample holds approximately 150,000 clones, roughly 79% seen once. Sequenced material: PBMCs. The receptors stem from a woman aged 35 to 49 in good health and CMV-seronegative. The CDR3 runs from the conserved cysteine through the conserved F or W. The D gene is left open where the match is weak. Not every row has a clone size; where given, it reads once, few, many or a size class.

clone size	J gene	D gene	V gene	CDR3 protein	CDR3 DNA
once	TRBJ2-3	NA	TRBV5-1	CASSPRTTDTQYF	TGCGCCAGCAGCCCCCGGACTACAGATACGCAGTATTTT
NA	TRBJ2-7	NA	TRBV11-2	CASSRIAEYYEQYF	TGTGCCAGCAGCCGAATAGCGGAGTACTACGAGCAGTACTTC
NA	TRBJ2-7	NA	TRBV27	CASSLDYSYEQYF	TGTGCCAGCAGCCTGGACTACTCCTACGAGCAGTACTTC
NA	TRBJ1-3	NA	TRBV5-1	CASSLEYGQSSGNTIYF	TGCGCCAGCAGCTTGGAGTACGGACAGAGCTCTGGAAACACCATATATTTT
NA	TRBJ2-7	TRBD1	TRBV5-4	CASSPPGQDRYEQYF	TGTGCCAGCAGCCCGCCGGGACAGGACCGCTACGAGCAGTACTTC
NA	TRBJ2-3	NA	TRBV12-1	CASSSAITDTQYF	TGTGCCAGCAGCTCCGCTATCACAGATACGCAGTATTTT
NA	TRBJ2-5	NA	TRBV7-9	CASTPQEGGRGTQYF	TGTGCCAGCACCCCTCAGGAGGGTGGCCGTGGGACCCAGTACTTC
NA	TRBJ2-3	NA	TRBV6-5	CASSYRSGYTDTQYF	TGTGCCAGCAGTTACCGATCAGGGTACACAGATACGCAGTATTTT
NA	TRBJ1-3	TRBD1	TRBV7-9	CASTQGEFSGNTIYF	TGTGCCAGCACCCAGGGGGAGTTCTCTGGAAACACCATATATTTT
NA	TRBJ1-2	TRBD1	TRBV11-2	CASSSMPTGGAWGYTF	TGTGCCAGCAGCTCCATGCCGACAGGGGGCGCATGGGGCTACACCTTC
NA	TRBJ1-2	NA	TRBV9	CASSVEGVSGYTF	TGTGCCAGCAGCGTAGAGGGAGTAAGCGGCTACACCTTC
NA	TRBJ2-2	NA	TRBV11-1	CASSFGGINGELFF	TGTGCCAGCAGCTTTGGGGGGATAAACGGGGAGCTGTTTTTT
NA	TRBJ2-1	NA	TRBV11-2	CASSPFYNEQFF	TGTGCCAGCAGCCCCTTCTACAATGAGCAGTTCTTC
NA	TRBJ1-2	NA	TRBV28	CAISLQGDGYTF	TGTGCCATCTCGTTACAGGGAGATGGCTACACCTTC
NA	TRBJ1-3	TRBD1	TRBV5-1	CASSPTGAGNTIYF	TGCGCCAGCAGCCCGACAGGGGCTGGAAACACCATATATTTT
NA	TRBJ2-1	NA	TRBV5-1	CASSLPFGGSYNEQFF	TGCGCCAGCAGCTTGCCGTTTGGCGGGTCCTACAATGAGCAGTTCTTC
NA	TRBJ2-7	TRBD2	TRBV27	CASKGAGAYEQYF	TGTGCCAGCAAGGGAGCGGGAGCCTACGAGCAGTACTTC
NA	TRBJ2-7	TRBD1	TRBV11-2	CASSPGQGDEQYF	TGTGCCAGCAGCCCCGGACAGGGGGACGAGCAGTACTTC
few	TRBJ2-2	TRBD2	TRBV5-1	CASSLGTSLNTGELFF	TGCGCCAGCAGCTTGGGGACTAGCCTCAACACCGGGGAGCTGTTTTTT
NA	TRBJ2-1	NA	TRBV13	CASSLSAGQGYNEQFF	TGTGCCAGCAGCTTGAGTGCGGGGCAAGGGTACAATGAGCAGTTCTTC
NA	TRBJ2-2	TRBD1	TRBV19	CASRLEDRGTGELFF	TGTGCCAGTAGGTTGGAAGACAGGGGAACCGGGGAGCTGTTTTTT
NA	TRBJ2-3	TRBD2	TRBV11-3	CASSLEGLAADTQYF	TGTGCCAGCAGCTTAGAGGGACTAGCGGCAGATACGCAGTATTTT
NA	TRBJ2-4	TRBD2	TRBV25-1	CASSEYSSGKGIQYF	TGTGCCAGCAGTGAATACTCTAGCGGGAAGGGCATTCAGTACTTC
NA	TRBJ2-6	NA	TRBV28	CASSLIQSSGANVLTF	TGTGCCAGCAGTCTTATACAGAGCTCTGGGGCCAACGTCCTGACTTTC
NA	TRBJ2-1	TRBD2	TRBV2	CASSEIRAGAGEQFF	TGTGCCAGCAGTGAAATACGAGCGGGGGCTGGTGAGCAGTTCTTC
NA	TRBJ1-2	TRBD1	TRBV18	CASSPSDRGSGYTF	TGTGCCAGCTCACCCTCGGACAGGGGGTCTGGCTACACCTTC
NA	TRBJ1-4	TRBD1	TRBV6-5	CASSSQGAGEKLFF	TGTGCCAGCAGTTCCCAGGGGGCAGGGGAAAAACTGTTTTTT
NA	TRBJ2-1	TRBD2	TRBV5-1	CASSLEAGGLYNEQFF	TGCGCCAGCAGCTTGGAGGCGGGAGGCTTATACAATGAGCAGTTCTTC
NA	TRBJ1-2	NA	TRBV2	CASSQDRDYGYTF	TGTGCCAGCTCCCAGGACAGAGACTATGGCTACACCTTC
NA	TRBJ2-5	NA	TRBV11-3	CASSRRAGPKETQYF	TGTGCCAGCAGCCGCCGGGCGGGACCGAAAGAGACCCAGTACTTC
NA	TRBJ1-1	NA	TRBV5-6	CASSLLSGIMNTEAFF	TGTGCCAGCAGCTTGTTATCCGGGATCATGAACACTGAAGCTTTCTTT
NA	TRBJ1-1	NA	TRBV11-3	CASSLPVASNTEAFF	TGTGCCAGCAGCTTGCCTGTGGCTTCGAACACTGAAGCTTTCTTT
NA	TRBJ2-2	TRBD1	TRBV5-8	CASSFGQGNTGELFF	TGTGCCAGCAGCTTTGGACAGGGAAACACCGGGGAGCTGTTTTTT
NA	TRBJ2-7	TRBD1	TRBV6-5	CASSFGTAGVSYEQYF	TGTGCCAGCAGTTTCGGGACAGCTGGAGTCTCCTACGAGCAGTACTTC
NA	TRBJ1-1	TRBD1	TRBV11-3	CASSPTGREAFF	TGTGCCAGCAGCCCGACAGGGCGGGAAGCTTTCTTT
once	TRBJ1-4	NA	TRBV6-6	CASTSGTTVGEKLFF	TGTGCCAGCACGTCCGGGACAACTGTAGGAGAAAAACTGTTTTTT
NA	TRBJ2-5	TRBD2	TRBV27	CASNPGGSETQYF	TGTGCCAGCAATCCGGGGGGTTCAGAGACCCAGTACTTC
NA	TRBJ1-4	NA	TRBV30	CAWSVGGGEKLFF	TGTGCCTGGAGTGTTGGGGGGGGTGAAAAACTGTTTTTT
NA	TRBJ2-7	NA	TRBV5-1	CASSLTGEGYEQYF	TGCGCCAGCAGCTTGACCGGAGAAGGCTACGAGCAGTACTTC
NA	TRBJ2-3	TRBD2	TRBV2	CASIKGLAGASGTDTQYF	TGTGCCAGCATCAAGGGACTAGCGGGAGCCTCTGGCACAGATACGCAGTATTTT
NA	TRBJ2-2	NA	TRBV2	CASSEEMGPGELFF	TGTGCCAGCAGTGAGGAAATGGGGCCCGGGGAGCTGTTTTTT
NA	TRBJ1-2	NA	TRBV27	CASSFSGQGGYTF	TGTGCCAGCAGTTTTTCTGGGCAGGGTGGCTACACCTTC
NA	TRBJ1-5	NA	TRBV18	CASSPEAKNQPQHF	TGTGCCAGCTCACCAGAGGCCAAAAATCAGCCCCAGCATTTT
NA	TRBJ2-5	NA	TRBV2	CAIGDRQETQYF	TGTGCCATCGGTGACAGGCAAGAGACCCAGTACTTC
NA	TRBJ2-7	NA	TRBV29-1	CSVGNPTLGEQYF	TGCAGCGTTGGTAATCCCACCCTAGGCGAGCAGTACTTC